A single sample is the source of the 18 T cell receptor beta chains below, sequenced in a study of T-cell memory formation after mild COVID-19. TCRdb itself ran the 5' RACE reads through MiXCR, one entry per CDR3 protein. The profile shows tens of thousands of distinct CDR3 sequences, 9.5% to 15% of them singletons. The sample taken for sequencing was PBMCs or a T cell subset sorted from them (not recorded which). The receptors here all came from a young man who had mild COVID-19 (a few samples of this study predate the infection). Cell type and time point are not known.

The chain carries TRBV20-1 and TRBJ2-3, with D perhaps TRBD2 (5 bases). The CDR3 consists of 16 residues. Between the trimmed V and J ends, which lost 0 bases and 3 bases, there was a span of 16 bases. Germline loops: CDR1 DFQATT, CDR2 SNEGSKA (reference sequence). The CDR3 here is CSARDLIYGGTDTQYF. The CDR3 DNA follows: TGCAGTGCTAGAGATTTAATTTATGGAGGAACAGATACGCAGTATTTT.

This chain joins TRBV30 and TRBJ1-5, with D possibly matching TRBD1 (5 bases). CDR3 length: 14 residues. V was clipped by 2 bases and J by 0 bases, with 8 bases between them. CDR1 is GTSNPN and CDR2 is SVGIG in the germline V gene (reference sequence). For the CDR3, the DNA is TGTGCCTGGAGTAGGGGCAGTAGCAATCAGCCCCAGCATTTT. This translates into CAWSRGSSNQPQHF.

This clonotype was detected many times. The gene calls are TRBV11-2 and TRBJ2-7; D is unclear. Germline V gene lookup returns CDR1 SGHAT and CDR2 FQNNGV. V was trimmed by 1 base and J by 0 bases, leaving 7 bases between them. CDR3 length: 14 residues. The CDR3 DNA is TGTGCCAGCAGCTTAGCTGCTAACTCCTACGAGCAGTACGTC. Translating it yields CASSLAANSYEQYV.

This chain links TRBV6-2 or TRBV6-3 with TRBJ2-7; D remains unclear. The CDR3 contains 13 residues. CDR1 MNHEY and CDR2 SVGEGT come from the germline V gene. The germline V and J ends were trimmed by 6 bases and 0 bases, with 9 bases remaining between them. CDR3 sequence (DNA): TGTGCCAGCAGCTCCAGGAGCTCCTACGAGCAGTACGTC. Amino acid sequence: CASSSRSSYEQYV.

In this sample, this clonotype turned up a few times. The chain joins TRBV10-3 to TRBJ2-7; 7 bases fit TRBD2. The CDR3 spans 16 residues. The germline V gene encodes CDR1 ENHRY and CDR2 SYGVKD. The J segment lost 0 bases and the V segment lost 4 bases, leaving 9 bases of the junction unmatched. The CDR3 protein is CAISGGAGESSYEQYF. In DNA, the CDR3 is TGTGCCATCAGTGGCGGGGCGGGGGAAAGCTCCTACGAGCAGTACTTC.

In its sample, this clonotype was seen a few times. The rearrangement uses TRBV4-1 and TRBJ2-3, with TRBD2 identical over 8 bases. This CDR3 has 18 residues. Germline trimming cut 0 bases from V and 2 bases from J; bases unmatched to any gene: 10. Germline V gene data show CDR1 as MGHRA and CDR2 as YSYEKL. The CDR3 coding sequence is TGCGCCAGCAGCCAAGATACTTTGGCGGGGGGATTCACAGATACGCAGTATTTT. It yields the protein CASSQDTLAGGFTDTQYF.

This sequence joins TRBV7-9 and TRBJ1-5; 10 bases are shared with TRBD1. The germline V gene has CDR1 SEHNR and CDR2 FQNEAQ (reference sequence). There are 17 residues in the CDR3. J was trimmed by 1 base and V by 4 bases; bases with no gene match: 7. The DNA for the CDR3 is TGTGCCAGCAGCTACGACAGGGGGCGCGGGAGCAATCAGCCCCAGCATTTT. This encodes CASSYDRGRGSNQPQHF.

This clonotype came up a few times. This sequence joins TRBV9 and TRBJ1-1; D remains unclear. The CDR3 consists of 13 residues. Between the trimmed V and J ends, which lost 1 base and 3 bases, there was a span of 7 bases. CDR1 and CDR2 from the germline V gene are SGDLS and YYNGEE. In nucleotides, the CDR3 is TGTGCCAGCAGCGTAAGAGTATACACTGAAGCTTTCTTT. Its translation: CASSVRVYTEAFF.

This clonotype was seen a few times. The genes are TRBV6-5 and TRBJ1-6; 8 nucleotides line up with TRBD1. V was pared by 4 bases and J by 9 bases, with 5 bases of the junction left unmatched. The CDR3 is made up of 14 amino acids. Germline CDR1 and CDR2: MNHEY and SVGAGI. The CDR3 sequence is CASSSGQGVSPLHF. CDR3 coding DNA: TGTGCCAGCAGTTCCGGACAGGGTGTTTCACCCCTCCACTTT.

This sequence joins TRBV27 and TRBJ1-2; 10 bases are a match to TRBD1. V was clipped by 3 bases and J by 4 bases; unmatched bases: 8. The CDR3 totals 16 residues. Germline V gene sequence: CDR1 MNHEY, CDR2 SMNVEV (reference sequence). In DNA form, the CDR3 reads TGTGCCAGCAGTTTCGCCGGACAGGGGGAGAGCTATGGCTACACCTTC. Protein product: CASSFAGQGESYGYTF.

V is TRBV7-2 and J is TRBJ1-3, with D perhaps TRBD1 (5 bases). CDR1 is SGHTA, CDR2 FQGNSA, per germline. The CDR3 is 17 amino acids. V gave up 1 base and J gave up 0 bases, with 13 bases separating them. CDR3 nucleotides: TGTGCCAGCAGCTTAGGCCAGGGAAGTTACTCTGGAAACACCATATATTTT. This gives the protein CASSLGQGSYSGNTIYF.

This clonotype was seen only a few times. A junction end diverges from the germline sequence, so it may reflect a read error. The chain uses TRBV4-1 and TRBJ2-5, with D perhaps assigned TRBD1 or TRBD2 (5 bases each). The germline gives CDR1 MGHRA, CDR2 YSYEKL. This CDR3 contains 15 residues. CDR3 sequence (DNA): TGCGCCAGCAGCCCAGCATCCAACGCCGGGACCCCTGAGGACTTC. Its translation is CASSPASNAGTPEDF.

This clonotype was seen a handful of times. The rearrangement links TRBV9 to TRBJ1-4, with TRBD1 matching over 11 bases. Looked up from germline, CDR1 is SGDLS and CDR2 is YYNGEE. V lost 3 bases and J lost 7; bases outside the gene matches: 5. The CDR3 is 15 residues long. The CDR3 DNA reads as TGTGCCAGCAGCGGATCCGGGACAGGGGGTGAAAAACTGTTTTTT. Protein: CASSGSGTGGEKLFF.

This clonotype was counted at least ten times. This rearrangement joins TRBV29-1 to TRBJ2-4; the match to TRBD1 covers 9 bases. With 4 bases clipped from V and 5 bases from J, the junction kept 18 bases outside the gene matches. The CDR3 length is 18 residues. Germline loops: CDR1 SQVTM, CDR2 ANQGSEA. The CDR3 DNA follows: TGCAGCGTTGCCTCCGGGTCAGAACCGGGACAGGGCCAAAACATTCAGTACTTC. Protein: CSVASGSEPGQGQNIQYF.

V gene TRBV5-1 combines with J gene TRBJ2-1, with TRBD2 as a possible D gene (6 bases). The CDR3 has 14 residues. Trimming took 3 bases from V and 4 from J, leaving 11 bases between them. Germline CDR1 and CDR2: SGHRS and YFSETQ. This chain's CDR3 is CASSSGVGYNEQFF. The CDR3 bases are TGCGCCAGCAGCTCGGGAGTTGGGTACAATGAGCAGTTCTTC.

This clonotype appeared many times. The rearrangement joins TRBV2 to TRBJ2-1; unclear D gene. Looked up from germline, CDR1 is SNHLY and CDR2 is FYNNEI. Between the trimmed V and J ends, which lost 7 bases and 4 bases, there was a span of 17 bases. The CDR3 has 15 residues. CDR3 nucleotides: TGTGCCAGCACCCCGTTTAAAGGAACGTACAATGAGCAGTTCTTC. This codes for CASTPFKGTYNEQFF.

The V gene is TRBV6-1, the J gene TRBJ1-5, with 8 nucleotides matching TRBD1. Trimming at V came to 3 bases and at J to 5 bases, leaving 6 bases not matched to a gene. Germline V lookup: CDR1 MNHNS, CDR2 SASEGT. The CDR3 extends over 15 amino acids. CDR3 residues: CASSDPGTGYQPQHF. CDR3 nucleotides: TGTGCCAGCAGTGATCCTGGGACAGGATATCAGCCCCAGCATTTT.

This clonotype was seen repeatedly, ten times or more. The V call is TRBV7-8, the J call TRBJ1-6; D unresolved. With 1 base removed from V and 0 bases from J, the gap between germline ends came to 4 bases. The CDR3 has 15 amino acids. Germline V gene data show CDR1 as SGHVS and CDR2 as FQNEAQ. The CDR3 spells CASSLGGSYNSPLHF. For the CDR3, the DNA is TGTGCCAGCAGCTTAGGGGGCTCCTATAATTCACCCCTCCACTTT.